The source of this T cell receptor (beta chain) is a study of beta chain features in type 1 diabetes. Whole-study results and caveats: No resolution was reached here on whether HLA type influences TCRB rearrangement.

In germline, CDR1 is SGHNT, CDR2 YYREEE (reference sequence). The CDR3 length is 15 residues. Trimming took 2 bases from V and 4 from J, leaving 14 bases between them. Isolated RNA was reverse transcribed in full, so expressed TCRB transcripts were sequenced. The method was immunoSEQ multiplex PCR; TCRdb's version includes in-frame clones alone and lacks a portion of them. Of hundreds of thousands of clones listed, roughly 16% are singletons. On this clone itself: Its antigen is currently unknown.

The source of this sequence is a man between 18 and 29 years old in good health. Material: naive CD4+ T cells from blood. This chain connects TRBV5-4 to TRBJ2-3; a possible D gene is TRBD1 (6 bases). CDR3 loop: CASSFVGAGPDTQYF. Written as DNA, the CDR3 is TGTGCCAGCAGCTTCGTGGGGGCGGGCCCAGATACGCAGTATTTT.